The present T cell receptor (beta chain) was sequenced within a study of cytomegalovirus exposure and HLA in healthy donors. 13 Jbeta primers and 60 Vbeta primers were used for the PCR. The protocol was immunoSEQ multiplex PCR, while the TCRdb copy is restricted to in-frame clones and leaves out a portion. The sample shows around 190,000 clones, around 80% of them seen only once. The CDR3 is 15 residues long. CDR1 and CDR2 from the germline V gene are SGHTA and FQGNSA. V was clipped by 7 bases and J by 0 bases, with 16 bases between them. Findings of the study overall: Relative to the approximately 680-donor mean, N-insertions were reportedly fewer in an Asian-associated ancestry cluster in a later analysis.

This clone was detected only a few times. The antigen is not known. This sequence originates from a man aged 35 to 55 in good health and CMV-seronegative. The V call is TRBV7-2, the J call TRBJ2-7; TRBD1 might be the D (6 bases). Input material: PBMCs. The CDR3: CASNRRDMGSYEQYF. CDR3 DNA: TGTGCCAGCAATCGTAGGGACATGGGCTCCTACGAGCAGTACTTC.